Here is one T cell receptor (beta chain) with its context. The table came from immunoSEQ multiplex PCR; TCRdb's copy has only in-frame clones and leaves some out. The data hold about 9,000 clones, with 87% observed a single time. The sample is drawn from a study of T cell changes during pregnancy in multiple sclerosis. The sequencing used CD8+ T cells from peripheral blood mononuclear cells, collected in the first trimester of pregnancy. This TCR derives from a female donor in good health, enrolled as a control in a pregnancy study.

The DNA of the CDR3 is TGCGCCGGTGGTCCGGTGACAGCGTTGATAGAGCAGTACTTC. This encodes CAGGPVTALIEQYF. The rearrangement joins TRBV10-1 to TRBJ2-7, with D possibly being TRBD1 (5 bases). This CDR3 is built from 14 residues. The germline CDR1 and CDR2 sequences are WNHNN and SYGVQD (reference sequence). The V end was cut by 11 bases, the J end by 7 bases, with 24 bases between.